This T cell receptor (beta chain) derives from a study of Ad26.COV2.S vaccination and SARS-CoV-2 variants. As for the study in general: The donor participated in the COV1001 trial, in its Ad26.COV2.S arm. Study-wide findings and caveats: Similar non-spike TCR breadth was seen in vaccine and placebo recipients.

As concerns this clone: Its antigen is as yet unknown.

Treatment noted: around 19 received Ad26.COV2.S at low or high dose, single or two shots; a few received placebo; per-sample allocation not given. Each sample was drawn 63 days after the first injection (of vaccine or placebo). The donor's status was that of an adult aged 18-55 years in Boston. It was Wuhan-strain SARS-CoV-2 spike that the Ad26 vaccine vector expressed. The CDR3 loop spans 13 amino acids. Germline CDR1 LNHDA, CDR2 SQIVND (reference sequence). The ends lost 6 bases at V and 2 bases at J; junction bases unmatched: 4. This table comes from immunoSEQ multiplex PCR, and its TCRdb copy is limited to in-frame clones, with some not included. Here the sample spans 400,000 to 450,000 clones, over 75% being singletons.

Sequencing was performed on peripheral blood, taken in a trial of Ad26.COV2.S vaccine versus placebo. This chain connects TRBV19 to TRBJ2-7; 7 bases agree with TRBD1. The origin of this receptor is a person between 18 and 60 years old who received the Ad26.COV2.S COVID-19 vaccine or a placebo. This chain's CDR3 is CASSHDRAYEQYF. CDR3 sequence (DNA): TGTGCCAGTAGCCACGACAGGGCCTACGAGCAGTACTTC.